This T cell receptor beta chain was identified in a study of CD8+CD57+ T cells in acquired aplastic anemia. Study summary: Sorted CD4+ and CD8+ cells gave a mean 3.2 ug DNA, range roughly 0.2 to 27.4 ug.

Investigators profiled TCR beta VDJ and CDR3 from genomic DNA template. TCRdb ran MiXCR on the reads and lists one entry per CDR3 protein. The repertoire has 250,000 or so distinct CDR3 sequences, approximately 50% of them found once; the top ten carry 6.5% to 8%. The CDR3 sequence is 13 residues long. The ends were cut back, 5 bases at V and 5 bases at J, with 12 bases in the middle. Germline values: CDR1 SEHNR, CDR2 FQNEAQ (reference sequence). Points from the study as a whole: Comparison of patients with controls identified about 30 shared CD8+ CDR3 sequences. Patients and healthy controls showed no significant CD8+ Simpson's diversity difference.

Selection for sequencing was limited to patients who had shown CD8+CD57+ cell expansion by flow cytometry. The study sampled blood from patients who had received no therapy. This clonotype came up many times. Its antigen is unidentified. The sample comprised sorted CD4+, CD8+, or CD8+CD57+ T cells (not recorded which) from PBMCs. The TCR comes from a human donor with aplastic anemia. The chain links TRBV7-9 to TRBJ1-1, with a tentative D call TRBD1 (5 bases). The CDR3: CASSPGGGTEAFF. The CDR3 nucleotides are TGTGCCAGCAGCCCCGGGGGAGGGACTGAAGCTTTCTTT. Full variable domain (outside the CDR3, taken from reference TRBV7-9 and TRBJ1-1): DTGVSQNPRHKITKRGQNVTFRCDPISEHNRLYWYRQTLGQGPEFLTYFQNEAQLEKSRLLSDRFSAERPKGSFSTLEIQRTEQGDSAMYLCASSPGGGTEAFFGQGTRLTVV.